Listed here are 28 T cell receptor beta chains from one sample, sequenced in a study of T cells in localized non-small cell lung cancer. TCRdb's copy holds only in-frame clones and misses some; the assay was immunoSEQ multiplex PCR. The sample holds roughly 58,000 clones, approximately 80% seen once. The material was PBMCs, obtained before any cancer treatment. The receptors derive from a man aged 40 to 70 with stage II lung adenocarcinoma.

The chain combines TRBV5-1 with TRBJ2-6, with 7 bases fitting TRBD2. The ends lost 1 base at V and 4 bases at J; junction bases unmatched: 11. Germline-derived CDR1 and CDR2 are SGHRS and YFSETQ. This CDR3 is 18 amino acids long. In DNA, the CDR3 is TGCGCCAGCAGCTTGTCGGGCGGGAGAGTGATCGGGGCCAACGTCCTGACTTTC. It is translated as CASSLSGGRVIGANVLTF.

This clone was seen many times. J is TRBJ1-1 and V is TRBV2; possible D gene TRBD1, 5 bases. Germline-derived CDR1 and CDR2 are SNHLY and FYNNEI. The CDR3 consists of 16 residues. V shed 2 bases and J shed 1 base, with 14 bases lying between them. The CDR3 DNA follows: TGTGCCAGCAGTGAAACCCGGACACCCAAGAACACTGAAGCTTTCTTT. Encoded protein: CASSETRTPKNTEAFF.

The gene calls are TRBV7-3 and TRBJ2-1, with D possibly matching TRBD2 (6 bases). The germline V gene has CDR1 SGHTA and CDR2 FQGTGA. Trimming removed 4 bases from V and 5 bases from J, with 24 bases in between. The CDR3 is 18 residues long. This CDR3 is CASSSIPGLREYHNEQFF. CDR3 DNA: TGTGCCAGCAGCTCGATCCCAGGTCTCCGGGAGTACCACAATGAGCAGTTCTTC.

The gene calls are TRBV7-3 and TRBJ1-1; 8 bases are shared with TRBD1. CDR1 is SGHTA, CDR2 FQGTGA, per germline. The CDR3 spans 16 residues. Germline trimming cut 4 bases from V and 1 base from J; bases unmatched to any gene: 8. The CDR3 nucleotides are TGTGCCAGCAGCTCATCGACAGGGGCAAGGAACACTGAAGCTTTCTTT. It yields the protein CASSSSTGARNTEAFF.

This clone showed up just once. V gene TRBV19 combines with J gene TRBJ1-5; TRBD1 might be the D (5 bases). Trimming removed 3 bases from V and 5 bases from J, with 11 bases in between. CDR3 size: 14 residues. CDR1 is LNHDA, CDR2 SQIVND, per germline (reference sequence). CDR3 DNA: TGTGCCAGTAGTATTTGGGGGAGAGATCAGCCCCAGCATTTT. Encoded protein: CASSIWGRDQPQHF.

This clone was observed a single time. This chain's CDR3 is CASSLPGLAGGHYNEQFF. The CDR3 DNA reads as TGCGCCAGCAGCTTGCCGGGACTAGCGGGAGGGCACTACAATGAGCAGTTCTTC. V usage is TRBV5-1 and J usage is TRBJ2-1; TRBD2 matches 16 bases. CDR1 is SGHRS, CDR2 YFSETQ, per germline. Trimming cost V 1 base and J 3 bases; bases outside gene matches: 4. CDR3 length: 18 residues.

The chain recombines TRBV29-1 with TRBJ2-7; D may be TRBD2 (7 bases). CDR1 SQVTM and CDR2 ANQGSEA come from the germline V gene. There are 13 residues in the CDR3. The CDR3, as DNA: TGCAGTGGGTCGGGGGCTAGCGGCTACGAGCAGTACTTC. Amino acids: CSGSGASGYEQYF.

This clone came up a few times. V usage is TRBV27 and J usage is TRBJ1-4; D not resolved. The CDR3 spans 13 residues. Germline loops: CDR1 MNHEY, CDR2 SMNVEV (reference sequence). The V and J ends lost 3 bases and 4 bases respectively, with 6 bases between them. This CDR3 is CASSFSGNEKLFF. The CDR3 DNA is TGTGCCAGCAGTTTTTCAGGTAATGAAAAACTGTTTTTT.

V is TRBV30 and J is TRBJ1-5, with D tentatively TRBD1 (6 bases). CDR3 length: 13 residues. The V and J ends lost 3 bases and 2 bases respectively, with 8 bases between them. Germline loops: CDR1 GTSNPN, CDR2 SVGIG (reference sequence). The CDR3 nucleotides read TGTGCCTGGAGCCGACAGGGCAATCAGCCCCAGCATTTT. Amino acids: CAWSRQGNQPQHF.

The genes are TRBV29-1 and TRBJ1-1; 8 bases align to TRBD1. V lost 5 bases, J lost 1 base, and 3 bases stayed unmatched. The CDR3 totals 13 residues. Germline CDR1 and CDR2: SQVTM and ANQGSEA. CDR3 amino acids: CSVRGTGNTEAFF. The CDR3 DNA is TGCAGCGTTCGGGGGACAGGGAACACTGAAGCTTTCTTT.

The chain couples TRBV6-5 to TRBJ2-1, with 14 bases lining up with TRBD2. Germline V gene data show CDR1 as MNHEY and CDR2 as SVGAGI. V trimming: 7 bases; J trimming: 9 bases; junction bases outside the gene matches: 8. CDR3 length: 15 residues. CDR3 sequence: CASTAGLAGASEQFF. For the CDR3, the DNA is TGTGCCAGCACCGCGGGACTAGCGGGAGCGAGTGAGCAGTTCTTC.

The chain employs TRBV9 and TRBJ2-1; 7 bases are shared with TRBD2. The CDR3 loop spans 13 amino acids. Germline CDR1 SGDLS, CDR2 YYNGEE. The V gene end was trimmed by 6 bases and the J gene end by 4 bases; junction bases not matched to a gene: 4. CDR3 amino acids: CASTSGIYNEQFF. CDR3 DNA sequence: TGTGCCAGCACTAGCGGAATTTACAATGAGCAGTTCTTC.

The rearrangement uses TRBV19 and TRBJ2-1; 11 nucleotides match TRBD1. This CDR3 contains 15 residues. Germline CDR1 LNHDA, CDR2 SQIVND (reference sequence). J lost 6 bases, V lost 3 bases, and 4 bases had no gene match. The CDR3 bases are TGTGCCAGTAGTATCTTGGGACAGGGGGGCAATGAGCAGTTCTTC. This encodes CASSILGQGGNEQFF.

The V and J genes are TRBV10-2 and TRBJ2-1; D unresolved. V lost 4 bases to trimming and J lost 0 bases, with 13 bases between them. This CDR3 has 16 amino acids. Germline assignment: CDR1 WSHSY and CDR2 SAAADI. The CDR3 DNA is TGCGCCAGCAGTGTCACCGGGCTGAGCTCCTACAATGAGCAGTTCTTC. Its translation: CASSVTGLSSYNEQFF.

The chain uses TRBV6-5 and TRBJ2-1; a possible D gene is TRBD2 (6 bases). Germline V gives CDR1 MNHEY, CDR2 SVGAGI. The CDR3 has 16 amino acids. The ends were cut back, 2 bases at V and 2 bases at J, with 13 bases in the middle. The CDR3, as DNA: TGTGCCAGCAGTTACGCGGCTAGCGAGCCCTACAATGAGCAGTTCTTC. Residues: CASSYAASEPYNEQFF.

CDR3 protein: CASSPPPGTGNEKLFF. DNA for the CDR3: TGCGCCAGCAGCCCGCCCCCCGGGACAGGGAATGAAAAACTGTTTTTT. The chain employs TRBV4-1 and TRBJ1-4; 9 positions agree with TRBD1. J was trimmed by 5 bases and V by 4 bases; bases with no gene match: 8. The CDR3 extends over 16 amino acids. From germline, CDR1 is MGHRA and CDR2 YSYEKL.

This chain links TRBV27 with TRBJ2-3, with D maybe TRBD2 (6 bases). Germline CDR1 is MNHEY and CDR2 is SMNVEV (reference sequence). Trimming removed 6 bases at V and 9 bases at J, with 25 bases between. There are 16 residues in the CDR3. The CDR3: CASSQTRKGVRDTQYF. The CDR3 nucleotides read TGTGCCAGCAGCCAGACTAGAAAGGGAGTACGGGACACGCAGTATTTT.

V is TRBV5-1 and J is TRBJ2-1; either TRBD1 or TRBD2 may fit D (5 bases each). Germline V gene sequence: CDR1 SGHRS, CDR2 YFSETQ. The CDR3 covers 16 residues. The V gene lost 4 bases and the J gene lost 2 bases, with 16 bases spanning the gap. For the CDR3, the DNA is TGCGCCAGCAGCGTGGGACCAACCGGAACCTACAATGAGCAGTTCTTC. This gives the protein CASSVGPTGTYNEQFF.

The CDR3 bases are TGTGCCAGCAGTCGGCGGAAAGAGACCCAGTACTTC. Translation gives CASSRRKETQYF. V usage is TRBV28 and J usage is TRBJ2-5; D not certain. Germline loops: CDR1 MDHEN, CDR2 SYDVKM. This CDR3 spans 12 amino acids. Trimming took off 5 bases at V and 3 bases at J, with 7 bases between the two ends.

This clone was recorded only once. The rearrangement uses TRBV11-2 and TRBJ2-5; D is possibly TRBD1 or TRBD2 (5 bases each). V gave up 5 bases and J gave up 11 bases, with 15 bases separating them. This CDR3 has 12 residues. Germline-derived CDR1 and CDR2 are SGHAT and FQNNGV. The CDR3 here is CASSPPQGPQYF. The CDR3 DNA reads as TGTGCCAGCAGCCCCCCCCAGGGACCTCAGTACTTC.

The V gene is TRBV7-3, the J gene TRBJ1-1, with 11 bases identical to TRBD1. The CDR3 sequence is 15 residues long. Looked up from germline, CDR1 is SGHTA and CDR2 is FQGTGA. The trim removed 3 bases at V and 4 bases at J, leaving 4 bases unmatched. The CDR3 reads CASSFSGTGGTEAFF. In nucleotides, the CDR3 is TGTGCCAGCAGCTTCTCCGGGACAGGGGGCACTGAAGCTTTCTTT.

V and J are TRBV9 and TRBJ1-5; 10 nucleotides match TRBD1. The CDR3 totals 15 residues. V dropped 3 bases and J dropped 2; count of bases not matched to a gene: 2. Germline assignment: CDR1 SGDLS and CDR2 YYNGEE. CDR3 loop: CASSAGTGGNQPQHF. The DNA of the CDR3 is TGTGCCAGCAGCGCAGGGACAGGGGGCAATCAGCCCCAGCATTTT.

The chain employs TRBV5-6 and TRBJ2-1; D possibly corresponds to TRBD1 (5 bases). This CDR3 spans 15 amino acids. CDR1 is SGHDT and CDR2 is YYEEEE in the germline V gene. V lost 3 bases and J lost 4, with 14 bases in between. CDR3 nucleotides: TGTGCCAGCAGCTGGCTAGACAGATTATACAATGAGCAGTTCTTC. It yields the protein CASSWLDRLYNEQFF.

The rearrangement uses TRBV5-4 and TRBJ1-1; a weak D match, TRBD1 (5 bases). The CDR3 totals 14 residues. V was cut by 0 bases and J by 4 bases, with 10 bases left in between. The germline CDR1 and CDR2 sequences are SGHNT and YYREEE (reference sequence). CDR3 protein: CASSLGGDSTEAFF. The CDR3 DNA reads as TGTGCCAGCAGCTTGGGGGGGGATTCCACTGAAGCTTTCTTT.

V gene TRBV5-1 combines with J gene TRBJ2-3; D might be TRBD2 (6 bases). V lost 0 bases to trimming and J lost 9 bases, with 11 bases between them. The germline CDR1 and CDR2 sequences are SGHRS and YFSETQ. The CDR3 runs to 13 residues. CDR3 coding DNA: TGCGCCAGCAGCTTGGACGGGGGAAGGACGCAGTATTTT. The encoded protein is CASSLDGGRTQYF.

This sequence joins TRBV2 and TRBJ1-1; D gene unclear. Germline CDR1 and CDR2: SNHLY and FYNNEI. The CDR3 has 13 residues. Trimming removed 5 bases from V and 3 bases from J, with 10 bases in between. The CDR3 coding sequence is TGTGCCAGCAGTTCCCGGGAAGACACTGAAGCTTTCTTT. Translated, it gives CASSSREDTEAFF.

V gene TRBV6-5 combines with J gene TRBJ1-5, with a weak D call TRBD1 (5 bases). Germline CDR1 MNHEY, CDR2 SVGAGI. Trimming left V 2 bases short and J 0 bases short, with 11 bases between. The CDR3 extends over 16 amino acids. CDR3 nucleotide sequence: TGTGCCAGCAGTTACACAGGACCCTATAGCAATCAGCCCCAGCATTTT. Translating gives CASSYTGPYSNQPQHF.

The chain joins TRBV2 to TRBJ2-3; 7 positions match TRBD1. V dropped 3 bases and J dropped 3; count of bases not matched to a gene: 6. This CDR3 spans 15 amino acids. Germline V gene sequence: CDR1 SNHLY, CDR2 FYNNEI. The CDR3 is CASSDNRGITDTQYF. DNA of the CDR3: TGTGCCAGCAGTGATAACAGGGGCATTACAGATACGCAGTATTTT. Combining the CDR3 with reference TRBV2 and TRBJ2-3 gives the whole variable domain EPEVTQTPSHQVTQMGQEVILRCVPISNHLYFYWYRQILGQKVEFLVSFYNNEISEKSEIFDDQFSVERPDGSNFTLKIRSTKLEDSAMYFCASSDNRGITDTQYFGPGTRLTVL.